The entry below describes one TCR beta chain. Its cognate antigen is unknown. Building the TCR beta libraries relied on iRepertoire HTBI primers, and CDR3 regions underwent Arm-PCR. TCRdb recomputed calls from the multiplex PCR reads with MiXCR, one row per CDR3 protein. The profile shows 680,000 or so distinct CDR3 sequences, less than 20% of them singletons. The data originate from a study of regulatory T cells in long-lasting Graves disease. Broader study findings: Those with persistent Graves' had less TCR diversity than newly diagnosed patients.

From germline, CDR1 is SEHNR and CDR2 FQNEAQ (reference sequence). CDR3 length equals 17 residues. The J segment lost 0 bases and the V segment lost 1 base, leaving 5 bases of the junction unmatched. Sample time point: newly diagnosed GD, antithyroid drugs for less than 3 months. Researchers made the TCR library from RNA that was extracted from PBMCs. The same data also went into a second study, on T cells in Graves' hyperthyroidism and ophthalmopathy. That publication notes: No ophthalmopathy progression within 18 months constituted stable Graves' hyperthyroidism. Most thyroid clonotypes with frequency above 0.001 were detected in blood.

This chain links TRBV7-9 with TRBJ2-1, with 8 bases aligning to TRBD2. This receptor was taken from a woman aged 25 to 39 with Graves disease. The specimen comprised peripheral blood mononuclear cells (PBMCs), sampled at new diagnosis, from a patient treated with antithyroid drugs. The CDR3, as DNA: TGTGCCAGCAGCTTAGGGAAGCGGGGGAGCTCCTACAATGAGCAGTTCTTC. Its translation: CASSLGKRGSSYNEQFF.